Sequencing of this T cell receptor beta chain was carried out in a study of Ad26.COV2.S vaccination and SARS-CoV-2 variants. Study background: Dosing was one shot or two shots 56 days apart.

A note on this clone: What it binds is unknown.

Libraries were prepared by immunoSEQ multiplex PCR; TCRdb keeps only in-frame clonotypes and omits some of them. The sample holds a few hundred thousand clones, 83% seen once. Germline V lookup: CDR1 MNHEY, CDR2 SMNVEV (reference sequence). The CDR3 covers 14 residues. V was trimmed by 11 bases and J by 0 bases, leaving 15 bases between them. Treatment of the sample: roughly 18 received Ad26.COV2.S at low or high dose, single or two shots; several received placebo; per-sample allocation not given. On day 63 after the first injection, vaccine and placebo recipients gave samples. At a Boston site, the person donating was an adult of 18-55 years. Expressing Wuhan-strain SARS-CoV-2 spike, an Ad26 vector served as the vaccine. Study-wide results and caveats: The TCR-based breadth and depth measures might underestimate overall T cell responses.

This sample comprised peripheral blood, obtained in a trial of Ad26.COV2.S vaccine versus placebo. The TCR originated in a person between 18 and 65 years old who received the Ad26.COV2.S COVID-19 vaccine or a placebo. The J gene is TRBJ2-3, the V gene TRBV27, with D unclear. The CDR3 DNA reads TGTGCCTCCGCGCGGTCCTCTAGCACAGATACGCAGTATTTT. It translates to CASARSSSTDTQYF.